This T cell receptor (beta chain) was recorded in a study of blood T cell repertoires in COVID-19. The CDR3 covers 13 residues. V gave up 8 bases and J gave up 7 bases; unmatched junction bases: 10. Germline lookup yields CDR1 MDHEN and CDR2 SYDVKM. Seattle's enrolled individuals joined amid active infection and were then monitored longitudinally. Study processing details: Nucleated cell counts were estimated from reference gene primer amplification. Using immunoSEQ multiplex PCR, the repertoire was profiled, and TCRdb retains in-frame clones only, with some absent. V and J calls and clone size are as listed in that table; D and trimming were resolved from the DNA. The table shows roughly 300,000 clones, with 80% to 95% occurring only once.

Sequencing was carried out using peripheral blood. This TCR was recovered from a woman in her twenties or thirties with COVID-19, enrolled during active disease. This chain uses TRBV28 with TRBJ2-7; 8 nucleotides line up with TRBD1. CDR3 in DNA: TGTGCCAGCGAGGTCAGGGGGCCTGGGGAGCAGTACTTC. It codes for CASEVRGPGEQYF.